These 19 T cell receptor beta chains were all obtained from the same sample, sequenced in a study of T cell changes during pregnancy in multiple sclerosis. Here immunoSEQ multiplex PCR was the method, and the copy in TCRdb shows in-frame clones only, minus some. In the table there are about 70,000 clones, around 90% of which are singletons. Specimen: peripheral blood, collected in the second trimester of pregnancy. These receptors were collected from a female donor in good health, enrolled as a control in a pregnancy study.

The rearrangement uses TRBV4-2 and TRBJ2-3; 9 nucleotides match TRBD2. V shed 0 bases, J shed 1 base, and the junction held 2 bases outside the gene matches. The CDR3 length is 16 residues. Germline CDR1 and CDR2: LGHNA and YNFKEQ. CDR3: CASSQELAGGTDTQYF. CDR3 DNA sequence: TGTGCCAGCAGCCAAGAGTTAGCGGGGGGCACAGATACGCAGTATTTT.

The rearrangement uses TRBV28 and TRBJ2-3; TRBD2 matches 9 bases. The CDR3 runs to 14 residues. J lost 2 bases, V lost 8 bases, and 5 bases had no gene match. Germline V CDR1 and CDR2: MDHEN, SYDVKM. CDR3 sequence: CASGLAGYTDTQYF. Here the CDR3 DNA reads TGTGCCAGCGGGCTAGCGGGGTACACAGATACGCAGTATTTT. Supplemented by reference TRBV28 and TRBJ2-3, the full variable domain reads DVKVTQSSRYLVKRTGEKVFLECVQDMDHENMFWYRQDPGLGLRLIYFSYDVKMKEKGDIPEGYSVSREKKERFSLILESASTNQTSMYLCASGLAGYTDTQYFGPGTRLTVL.

The gene calls are TRBV4-1 and TRBJ2-2; D perhaps matches TRBD1 (6 bases). The CDR3 runs 17 residues. V lost 5 bases and J 5 bases, leaving 21 bases between the germline ends. Germline CDR1 MGHRA, CDR2 YSYEKL. CDR3 amino acids: CASSSLAGAQITGELFF. The CDR3 bases are TGCGCCAGCAGCTCCCTTGCAGGGGCGCAAATTACCGGGGAGCTGTTTTTT.

This chain joins TRBV27 and TRBJ2-2; D may be TRBD2 (5 bases). Trimming pared 8 bases from V and 6 bases from J, leaving 13 bases between. The CDR3 consists of 13 residues. CDR1 is MNHEY, CDR2 SMNVEV, per germline (reference sequence). The CDR3 DNA reads as TGTGCCAGCGGGGAGAGATATGCCGGGGAGCTGTTTTTT. Protein sequence: CASGERYAGELFF.

V is TRBV7-9 and J is TRBJ2-5; D possibly corresponds to TRBD1 (6 bases). The V end was cut by 1 base, the J end by 3 bases, with 9 bases between. This CDR3 contains 14 residues. Germline CDR1 SEHNR, CDR2 FQNEAQ (reference sequence). The CDR3 reads CASSLVPGEETQYF. In DNA form, the CDR3 reads TGTGCCAGCAGCTTAGTGCCAGGGGAAGAGACCCAGTACTTC.

The rearrangement uses TRBV7-2 and TRBJ2-3; possible D gene TRBD2, 6 bases. Germline CDR1 SGHTA, CDR2 FQGNSA. The ends were cut back, 1 base at V and 3 bases at J, with 11 bases in the middle. The CDR3 totals 15 residues. The DNA for the CDR3 is TGTGCCAGCAGCTTAGTTGCCGGGGGTACAGATACGCAGTATTTT. This sequence encodes CASSLVAGGTDTQYF.

The chain is built from TRBV30 and TRBJ2-1; D uncertain. Germline V gives CDR1 GTSNPN, CDR2 SVGIG (reference sequence). The CDR3 has 14 residues. Deletions cut 0 bases from V and 3 bases from J, with 9 bases between. CDR3 sequence: CAWSVSAGYNEQFF. The CDR3 DNA is TGTGCCTGGAGTGTTTCGGCAGGCTACAATGAGCAGTTCTTC.

The V call is TRBV2, the J call TRBJ1-1; D is unclear. CDR3 size: 11 residues. CDR1 SNHLY and CDR2 FYNNEI come from the germline V gene. The V end was cut by 7 bases, the J end by 1 base, with 4 bases between. The DNA for the CDR3 is TGTGCCAGCAATAAGAACACTGAAGCTTTCTTT. It yields the protein CASNKNTEAFF.

In this sample, this clone turned up once. The chain couples TRBV29-1 to TRBJ2-3; 9 bases agree with TRBD2. This CDR3 has 14 residues. Unmatched junction bases numbered 10, after V lost 5 bases and J lost 7 bases. CDR1 and CDR2 from the germline V gene are SQVTM and ANQGSEA. The CDR3 coding sequence is TGCAGCGTTCTGCTAGCGGGGCGGGGGAATACGCAGTATTTT. Protein sequence: CSVLLAGRGNTQYF.

This chain connects TRBV7-2 to TRBJ2-2; D not certain. Germline CDR1 and CDR2: SGHTA and FQGNSA. V lost 6 bases and J 3 bases, leaving 20 bases between the germline ends. This CDR3 comprises 17 residues. CDR3 sequence: CASSPTRVNDHTGELFF. DNA of the CDR3: TGTGCCAGCAGTCCAACCCGGGTGAACGACCACACCGGGGAGCTGTTTTTT.

The gene calls are TRBV9 and TRBJ2-7; TRBD1 is a possible D gene (6 bases). CDR1 and CDR2 (germline): SGDLS, YYNGEE. The CDR3 contains 13 residues. Trimming shortened V by 3 bases and J by 3 bases, and 10 bases separated the two germline ends. This CDR3 is CASSGDMFYEQYF. The CDR3 DNA reads as TGTGCCAGCAGCGGGGACATGTTCTACGAGCAGTACTTC.

The V gene is TRBV29-1, the J gene TRBJ2-5; 11 bases fit TRBD2. With V trimmed by 3 bases and J by 4 bases, 4 bases remained unmatched. The CDR3 runs to 14 residues. CDR1 SQVTM and CDR2 ANQGSEA come from the germline V gene. The chain's CDR3 is CSVDTLAGGETQYF. CDR3 in DNA: TGCAGCGTTGATACGCTAGCGGGGGGAGAGACCCAGTACTTC. Full variable domain (rest looked up from reference TRBV29-1 and TRBJ2-5): SAVISQKPSRDICQRGTSLTIQCQVDSQVTMMFWYRQQPGQSLTLIATANQGSEATYESGFVIDKFPISRPNLTFSTLTVSNMSPEDSSIYLCSVDTLAGGETQYFGPGTRLLVL.

CDR3 DNA sequence: TGTGCCAGCTCACAAGGGCAGGGCGACGAGCAGTACTTC. This translates into CASSQGQGDEQYF. The chain joins TRBV18 to TRBJ2-7; tentative D call: TRBD1 (5 bases). V dropped 4 bases and J dropped 5 bases, with 12 bases sitting between them. CDR1 is KGHSH, CDR2 LQKENI, per germline. The CDR3 covers 13 residues.

The CDR3 is CASTTGVGQPQHF. The CDR3 DNA reads as TGTGCCAGTACTACAGGGGTAGGTCAGCCCCAGCATTTT. The chain couples TRBV19 to TRBJ1-5, with TRBD1 identical over 7 bases. The CDR3 is 13 amino acids. The V gene end was trimmed by 7 bases and the J gene end by 6 bases; junction bases not matched to a gene: 6. The germline gives CDR1 LNHDA, CDR2 SQIVND (reference sequence).

In its sample, this clone was seen a few times. One junction end does not reproduce the germline sequence, and a read error may be involved. The chain links TRBV7-3 to TRBJ2-2; no firm D call. Germline assignment: CDR1 SGHTA and CDR2 FQGTGA. The CDR3 runs to 12 residues. In nucleotides, the CDR3 is TGTGCCAGCAGCGATAACAACGGGGAGCTGTTTTTT. Translated, it gives CASSDNNGELFF. Full variable domain (outside the CDR3, taken from reference TRBV7-3 and TRBJ2-2): GAGVSQTPSNKVTEKGKYVELRCDPISGHTALYWYRQSLGQGPEFLIYFQGTGAADDSGLPNDRFFAVRPEGSVSTLKIQRTERGDSAVYLCASSDNNGELFFGEGSRLTVL.

J is TRBJ1-4 and V is TRBV28, with TRBD1 matching over 7 bases. Germline V gene sequence: CDR1 MDHEN, CDR2 SYDVKM. The CDR3 contains 14 residues. Germline trimming cut 2 bases from V and 8 bases from J; bases unmatched to any gene: 5. The CDR3 protein is CASSLERGREKLFF. The CDR3 DNA follows: TGTGCCAGCAGTTTAGAGAGGGGGCGCGAAAAACTGTTTTTT. Using reference TRBV28 and TRBJ1-4 for the parts outside the CDR3, the full variable domain is DVKVTQSSRYLVKRTGEKVFLECVQDMDHENMFWYRQDPGLGLRLIYFSYDVKMKEKGDIPEGYSVSREKKERFSLILESASTNQTSMYLCASSLERGREKLFFGSGTQLSVL.

The V call is TRBV5-1, the J call TRBJ2-1, with 10 nucleotides matching TRBD2. The V and J ends lost 0 bases and 6 bases, in that order; junction bases with no gene match: 6. The CDR3 is made up of 16 amino acids. Germline V gene lookup returns CDR1 SGHRS and CDR2 YFSETQ. In DNA form, the CDR3 reads TGCGCCAGCAGCTTGGCGGCTAGCGGGGGAGGCAATGAGCAGTTCTTC. It codes for CASSLAASGGGNEQFF.

Here the CDR3 reads CASSLGPPRTDTQYF. The DNA of the CDR3 is TGTGCCAGCAGCTTAGGTCCTCCCCGCACAGATACGCAGTATTTT. The chain joins TRBV7-2 to TRBJ2-3, with D uncertain. Germline loops: CDR1 SGHTA, CDR2 FQGNSA. CDR3 length: 15 residues. Trimming took 1 base from V and 1 from J, leaving 9 bases between them.

This clone was seen only once. The chain couples TRBV19 to TRBJ1-5, with 12 bases aligning to TRBD1. The V gene's germline CDR1 is LNHDA and CDR2 SQIVND (reference sequence). This CDR3 is 15 amino acids long. The trim removed 6 bases at V and 3 bases at J, leaving 3 bases unmatched. The CDR3 DNA is TGTGCCAGTAGACCGGGACAGGGGGCCAATCAGCCCCAGCATTTT. Protein sequence: CASRPGQGANQPQHF.